Included here is one TCR beta chain sequence, with context. The antigen is not known. The sample is drawn from a study of shared clonotypes between healthy human individuals. Points from the study as a whole: Donors were few, which limited the genetic and exposure-history diversity represented. Measured sharing among donors was expected to vary with sequencing depth.

Clones were sequenced by immunoSEQ multiplex PCR, and TCRdb holds only the in-frame ones, with some missing. The table has under 1,100,000 clones, more than 75% seen once. A split of CD4+ cells into CD45RA+ naive and CD45RA-negative memory subsets was performed. Source material: memory CD4+ T cells from PBMCs. As for subset: CD45RA-negative fraction. The sequence derives from a man aged 18 to 29 in good health. Some clones in this sample may be carry-over from other donors' samples.

The CDR3 DNA is TGTGCCAGCAGCTTGGATGGGGGTAGTGGCAATCAGCCCCAGCATTTT. Its protein product is CASSLDGGSGNQPQHF. The chain recombines TRBV5-4 with TRBJ1-5, with D possibly TRBD1 on 5 matching bases. The CDR3 is 16 residues long. V was trimmed by 0 bases and J by 2 bases, leaving 12 bases between them. Per germline, CDR1 SGHNT and CDR2 YYREEE (reference sequence).